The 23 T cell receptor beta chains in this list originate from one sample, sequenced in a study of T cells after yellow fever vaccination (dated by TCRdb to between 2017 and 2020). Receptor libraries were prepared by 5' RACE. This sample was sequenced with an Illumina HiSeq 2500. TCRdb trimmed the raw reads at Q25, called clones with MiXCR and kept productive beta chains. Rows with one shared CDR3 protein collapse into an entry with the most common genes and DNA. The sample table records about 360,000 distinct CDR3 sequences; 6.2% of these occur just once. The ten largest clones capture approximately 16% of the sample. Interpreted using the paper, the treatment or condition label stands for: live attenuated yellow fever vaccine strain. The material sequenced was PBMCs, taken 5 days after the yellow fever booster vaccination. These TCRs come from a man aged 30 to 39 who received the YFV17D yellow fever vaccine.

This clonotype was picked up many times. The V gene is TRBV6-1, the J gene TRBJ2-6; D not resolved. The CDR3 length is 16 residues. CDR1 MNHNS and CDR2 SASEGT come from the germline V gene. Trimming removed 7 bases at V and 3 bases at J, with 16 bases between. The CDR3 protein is CASKGPLGVGANVLTF. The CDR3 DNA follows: TGTGCCAGCAAAGGTCCTTTGGGCGTTGGGGCCAACGTCCTGACTTTC.

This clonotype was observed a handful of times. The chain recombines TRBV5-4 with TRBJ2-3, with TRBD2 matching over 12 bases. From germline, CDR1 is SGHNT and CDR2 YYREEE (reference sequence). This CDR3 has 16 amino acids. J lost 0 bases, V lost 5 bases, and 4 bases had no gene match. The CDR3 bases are TGTGCCAGCAGTAGAACTAGCGGGGGGAGCACAGATACGCAGTATTTT. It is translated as CASSRTSGGSTDTQYF.

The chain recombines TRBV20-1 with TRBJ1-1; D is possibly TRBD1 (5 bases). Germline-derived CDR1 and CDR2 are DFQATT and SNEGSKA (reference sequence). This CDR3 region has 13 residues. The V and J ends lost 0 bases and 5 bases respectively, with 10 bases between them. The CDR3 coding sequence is TGCAGTGCTAGAGATTGGGCAGGGACTGAAGCTTTCTTT. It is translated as CSARDWAGTEAFF.

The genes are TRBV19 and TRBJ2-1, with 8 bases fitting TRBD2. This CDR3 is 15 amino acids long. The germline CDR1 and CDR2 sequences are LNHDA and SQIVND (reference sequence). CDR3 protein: CGTKLTTSAHNEQFF. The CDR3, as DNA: TGTGGCACTAAGCTTACGACTAGCGCTCACAATGAGCAGTTCTTC.

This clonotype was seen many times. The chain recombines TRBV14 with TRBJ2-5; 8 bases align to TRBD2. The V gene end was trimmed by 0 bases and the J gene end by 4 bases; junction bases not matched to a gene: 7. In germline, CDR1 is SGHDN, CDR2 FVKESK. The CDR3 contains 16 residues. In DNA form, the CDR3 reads TGTGCCAGCAGCCAAGAGCAGCGGGAGCTGGCAGAGACCCAGTACTTC. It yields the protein CASSQEQRELAETQYF.

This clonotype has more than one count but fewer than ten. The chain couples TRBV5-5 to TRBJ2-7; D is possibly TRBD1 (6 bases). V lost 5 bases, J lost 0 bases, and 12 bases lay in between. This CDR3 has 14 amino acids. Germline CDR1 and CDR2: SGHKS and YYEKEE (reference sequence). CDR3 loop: CASRSGTSSYEQYF. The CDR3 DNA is TGTGCCAGCAGATCCGGGACAAGCTCCTACGAGCAGTACTTC.

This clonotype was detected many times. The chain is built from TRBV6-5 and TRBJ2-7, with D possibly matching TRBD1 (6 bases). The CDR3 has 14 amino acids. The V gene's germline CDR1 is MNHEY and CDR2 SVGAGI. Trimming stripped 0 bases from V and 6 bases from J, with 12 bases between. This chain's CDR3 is CASSYSRGIAEQYF. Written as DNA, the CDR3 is TGTGCCAGCAGTTACTCGAGGGGGATAGCCGAGCAGTACTTC.

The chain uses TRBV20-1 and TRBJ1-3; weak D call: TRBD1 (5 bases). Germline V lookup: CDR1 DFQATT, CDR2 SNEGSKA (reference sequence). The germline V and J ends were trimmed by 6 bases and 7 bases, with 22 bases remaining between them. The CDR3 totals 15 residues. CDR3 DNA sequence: TGCAGTGCACAGCCTCTTCAGGGTCTAGCCAACACCATATATTTT. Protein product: CSAQPLQGLANTIYF.

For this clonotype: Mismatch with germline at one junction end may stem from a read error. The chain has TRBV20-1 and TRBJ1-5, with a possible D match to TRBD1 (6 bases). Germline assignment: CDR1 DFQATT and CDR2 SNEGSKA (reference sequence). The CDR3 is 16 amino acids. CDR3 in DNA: TGCTGTGCTAGAGATCCCCTAGGGGGGGGCAATCAGCCCCAGCATTTT. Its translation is CCARDPLGGGNQPQHF.

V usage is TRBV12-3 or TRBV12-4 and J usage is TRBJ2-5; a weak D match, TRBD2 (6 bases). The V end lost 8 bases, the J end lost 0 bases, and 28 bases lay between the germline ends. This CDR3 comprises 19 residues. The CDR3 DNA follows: TGTGCCAGCCGGCCCCGACTAGGCGGAAGATCTGCCCACCAAGAGACCCAGTACTTC. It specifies CASRPRLGGRSAHQETQYF.

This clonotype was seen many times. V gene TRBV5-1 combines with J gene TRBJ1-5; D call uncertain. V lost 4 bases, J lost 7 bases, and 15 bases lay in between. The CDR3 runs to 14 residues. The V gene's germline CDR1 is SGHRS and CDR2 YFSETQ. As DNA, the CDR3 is TGCGCCAGCAGCCCCGGGAGCGCTGGGCAGCCCCAGCATTTT. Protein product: CASSPGSAGQPQHF.

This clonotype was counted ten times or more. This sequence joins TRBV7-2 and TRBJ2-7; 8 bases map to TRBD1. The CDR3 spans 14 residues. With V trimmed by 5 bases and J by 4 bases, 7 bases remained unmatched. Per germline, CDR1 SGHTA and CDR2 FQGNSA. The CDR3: CASSQAGGSYEQYF. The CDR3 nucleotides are TGTGCCAGCAGCCAGGCAGGGGGCTCGTACGAGCAGTACTTC.

The CDR3 loop reads CSVSSGGGGNQPQHF. The CDR3, as DNA: TGCAGTGTAAGCTCGGGAGGGGGAGGCAATCAGCCCCAGCATTTT. This rearrangement joins TRBV20-1 to TRBJ1-5; perhaps TRBD1 as D (6 bases). This CDR3 contains 15 residues. Trimming pared 7 bases from V and 2 bases from J, leaving 18 bases between. Germline assignment: CDR1 DFQATT and CDR2 SNEGSKA (reference sequence).

The CDR3 region is CASSLGGPSEEQYF. The CDR3 nucleotides are TGTGCCAGCAGTTTAGGGGGGCCCAGCGAAGAGCAGTACTTC. The rearrangement uses TRBV27 and TRBJ2-7, with D perhaps matching TRBD1 or TRBD2 (6 bases each). Trimming pared 2 bases from V and 7 bases from J, leaving 15 bases between. This CDR3 spans 14 amino acids. Germline V lookup: CDR1 MNHEY, CDR2 SMNVEV (reference sequence).

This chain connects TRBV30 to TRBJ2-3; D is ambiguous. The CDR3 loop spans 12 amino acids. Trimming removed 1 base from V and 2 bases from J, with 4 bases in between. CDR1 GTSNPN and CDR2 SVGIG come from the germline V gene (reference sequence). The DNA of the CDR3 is TGTGCCTGGAGTGATAACACAGATACGCAGTATTTT. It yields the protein CAWSDNTDTQYF.

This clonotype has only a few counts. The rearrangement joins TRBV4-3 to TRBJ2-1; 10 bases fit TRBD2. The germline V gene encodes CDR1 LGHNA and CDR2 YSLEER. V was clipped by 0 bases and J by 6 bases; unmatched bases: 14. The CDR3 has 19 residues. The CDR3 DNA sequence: TGCGCCAGCAGCCAAGATCGCCTAGCGGGAGTTTTAAAACGCAATGAGCAGTTCTTC. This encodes CASSQDRLAGVLKRNEQFF.

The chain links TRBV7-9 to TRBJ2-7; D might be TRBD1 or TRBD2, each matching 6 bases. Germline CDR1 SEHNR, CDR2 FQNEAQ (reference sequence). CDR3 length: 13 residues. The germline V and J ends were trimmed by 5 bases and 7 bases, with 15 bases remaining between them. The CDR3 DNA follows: TGTGCCAGCAGCCTACGAGGGGGGCAAGAGCAGTACTTC. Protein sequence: CASSLRGGQEQYF.

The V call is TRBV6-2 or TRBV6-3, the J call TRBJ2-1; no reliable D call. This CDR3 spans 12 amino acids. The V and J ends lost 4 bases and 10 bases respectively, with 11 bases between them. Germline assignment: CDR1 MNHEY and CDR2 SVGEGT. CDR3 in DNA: TGTGCCAGCAGTTTTCGGCGGAACGAGCAGTTCTTC. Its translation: CASSFRRNEQFF.

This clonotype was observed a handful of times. DNA for the CDR3: TGCGCCAGCAGCTTGAATTCAGGGCTTGGCTACGAGCAGTACTTC. Its protein is CASSLNSGLGYEQYF. The chain joins TRBV5-1 to TRBJ2-7, with a possible D match to TRBD1 (5 bases). Germline lookup yields CDR1 SGHRS and CDR2 YFSETQ. This CDR3 is 15 amino acids long. The V and J ends lost 1 base and 3 bases respectively, with 14 bases between them.

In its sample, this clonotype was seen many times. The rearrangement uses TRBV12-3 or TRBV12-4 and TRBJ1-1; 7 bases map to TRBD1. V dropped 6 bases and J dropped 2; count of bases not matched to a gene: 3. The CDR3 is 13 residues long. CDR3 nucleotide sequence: TGTGCCAGCAGGGGACAGACTAACACTGAAGCTTTCTTT. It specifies CASRGQTNTEAFF.

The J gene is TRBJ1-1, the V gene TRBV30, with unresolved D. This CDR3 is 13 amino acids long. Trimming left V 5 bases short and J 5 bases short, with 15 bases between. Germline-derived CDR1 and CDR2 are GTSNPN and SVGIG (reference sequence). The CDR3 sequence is CAWCPGLGTEAFF. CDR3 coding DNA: TGTGCCTGGTGCCCCGGTCTCGGGACTGAAGCTTTCTTT.

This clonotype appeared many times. This CDR3 is CASSLASVGEQYF. In nucleotides, the CDR3 is TGCGCCAGCAGCTTGGCTAGCGTAGGGGAGCAGTACTTC. The chain carries TRBV5-1 and TRBJ2-7; TRBD2 might be the D (6 bases). CDR3 length equals 13 residues. Germline values: CDR1 SGHRS, CDR2 YFSETQ. The germline V and J ends were trimmed by 0 bases and 7 bases, with 11 bases remaining between them.

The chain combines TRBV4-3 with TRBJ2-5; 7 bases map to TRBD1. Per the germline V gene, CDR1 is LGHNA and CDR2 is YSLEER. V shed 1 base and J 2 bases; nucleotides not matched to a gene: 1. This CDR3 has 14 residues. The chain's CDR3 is CASSQAGQQETQYF. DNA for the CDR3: TGCGCCAGCAGCCAAGCGGGACAGCAAGAGACCCAGTACTTC.